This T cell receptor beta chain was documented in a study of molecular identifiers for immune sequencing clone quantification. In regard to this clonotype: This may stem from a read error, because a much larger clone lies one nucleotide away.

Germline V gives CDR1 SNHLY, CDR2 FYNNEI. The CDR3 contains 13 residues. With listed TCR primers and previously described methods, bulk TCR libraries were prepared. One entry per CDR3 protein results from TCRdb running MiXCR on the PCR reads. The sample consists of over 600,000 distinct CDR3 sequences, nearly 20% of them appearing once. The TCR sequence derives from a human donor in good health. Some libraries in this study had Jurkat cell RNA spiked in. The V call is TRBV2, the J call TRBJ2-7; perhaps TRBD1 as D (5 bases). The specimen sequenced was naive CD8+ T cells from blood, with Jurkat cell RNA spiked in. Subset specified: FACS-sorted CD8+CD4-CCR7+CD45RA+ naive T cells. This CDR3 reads CTSRQGTSYEQYF. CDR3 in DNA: TGTACCAGCAGGCAGGGTACCTCCTACGAGCAGTACTTC.